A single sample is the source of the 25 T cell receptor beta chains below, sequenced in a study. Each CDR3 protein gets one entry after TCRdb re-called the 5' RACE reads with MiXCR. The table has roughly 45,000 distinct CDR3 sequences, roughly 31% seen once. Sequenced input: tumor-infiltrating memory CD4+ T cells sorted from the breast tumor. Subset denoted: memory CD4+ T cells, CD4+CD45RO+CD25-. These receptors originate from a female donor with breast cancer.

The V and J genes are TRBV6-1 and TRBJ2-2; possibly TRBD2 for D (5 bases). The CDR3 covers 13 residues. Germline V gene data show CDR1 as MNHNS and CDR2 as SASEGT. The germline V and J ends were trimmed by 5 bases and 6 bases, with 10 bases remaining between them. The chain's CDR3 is CASSYPEAGELFF. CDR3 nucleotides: TGTGCCAGCAGTTATCCGGAGGCCGGGGAGCTGTTTTTT.

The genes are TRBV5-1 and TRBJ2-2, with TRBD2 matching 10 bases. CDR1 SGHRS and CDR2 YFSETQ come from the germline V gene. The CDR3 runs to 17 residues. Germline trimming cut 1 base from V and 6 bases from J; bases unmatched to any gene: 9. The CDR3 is CASSLPPSGSGSGELFF. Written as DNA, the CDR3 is TGCGCCAGCAGCTTGCCCCCTAGCGGGAGCGGATCCGGGGAGCTGTTTTTT.

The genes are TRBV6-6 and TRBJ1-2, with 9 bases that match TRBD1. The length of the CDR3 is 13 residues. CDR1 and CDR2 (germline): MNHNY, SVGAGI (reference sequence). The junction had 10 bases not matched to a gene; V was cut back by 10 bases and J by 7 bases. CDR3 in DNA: TGTGCCACCACAGGGGGCGGTTTATTTGGCTACACCTTC. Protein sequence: CATTGGGLFGYTF.

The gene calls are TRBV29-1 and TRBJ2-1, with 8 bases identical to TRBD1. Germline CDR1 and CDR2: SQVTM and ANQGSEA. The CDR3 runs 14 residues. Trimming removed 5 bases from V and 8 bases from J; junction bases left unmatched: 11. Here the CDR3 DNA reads TGCAGCGTTAACCGGGACAGGTACTTTTATGAGCAGTTCTTC. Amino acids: CSVNRDRYFYEQFF.

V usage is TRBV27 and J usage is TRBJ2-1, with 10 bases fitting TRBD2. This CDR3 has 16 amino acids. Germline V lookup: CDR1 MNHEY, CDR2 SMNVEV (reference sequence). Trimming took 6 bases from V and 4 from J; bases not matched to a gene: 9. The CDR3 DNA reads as TGTGCCAGCAGACACGTAGCGGGGGGCTTTTACAATGAGCAGTTCTTC. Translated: CASRHVAGGFYNEQFF.

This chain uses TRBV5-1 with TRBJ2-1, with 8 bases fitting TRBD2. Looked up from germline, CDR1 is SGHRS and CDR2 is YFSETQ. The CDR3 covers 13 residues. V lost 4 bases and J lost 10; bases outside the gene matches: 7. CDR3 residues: CASSPGTSWEQFF. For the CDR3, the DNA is TGCGCCAGCAGCCCCGGGACTAGTTGGGAGCAGTTCTTC.

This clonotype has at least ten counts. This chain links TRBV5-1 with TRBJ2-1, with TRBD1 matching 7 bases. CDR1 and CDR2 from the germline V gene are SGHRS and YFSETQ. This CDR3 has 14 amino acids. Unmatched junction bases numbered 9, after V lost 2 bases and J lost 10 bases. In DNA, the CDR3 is TGCGCCAGCAGCTTTGAGGGGGCTCAAGGAGAGCAGTTCTTC. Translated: CASSFEGAQGEQFF.

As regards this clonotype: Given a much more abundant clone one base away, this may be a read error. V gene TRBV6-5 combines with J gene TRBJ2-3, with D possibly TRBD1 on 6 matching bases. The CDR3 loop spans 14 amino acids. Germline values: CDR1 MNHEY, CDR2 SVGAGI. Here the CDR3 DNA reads TGTGCCAGCAGCGGACAGCTCCACACAGATATGCAGTATTTT. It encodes CASSGQLHTDMQYF.

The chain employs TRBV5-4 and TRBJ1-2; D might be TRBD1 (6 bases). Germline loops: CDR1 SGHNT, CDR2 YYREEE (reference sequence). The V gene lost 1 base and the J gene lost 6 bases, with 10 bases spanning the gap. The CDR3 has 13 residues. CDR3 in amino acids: CASSLSGADGYTF. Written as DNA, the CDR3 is TGTGCCAGCAGCTTGTCAGGGGCGGATGGCTACACCTTC.

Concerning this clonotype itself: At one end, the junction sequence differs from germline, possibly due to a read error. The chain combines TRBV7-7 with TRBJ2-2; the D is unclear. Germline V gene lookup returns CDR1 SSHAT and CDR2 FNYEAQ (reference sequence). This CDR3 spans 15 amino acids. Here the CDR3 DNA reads TGTGCTAGCAGCTTGAGTGAACTGAACACCGGGGAGCTGTTTTTT. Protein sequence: CASSLSELNTGELFF.

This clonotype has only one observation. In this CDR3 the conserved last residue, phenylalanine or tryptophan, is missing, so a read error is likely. The CDR3 DNA reads TGTGCCAGCAGACGGATACTAGCGGGAGGAGGAGATACGCAGTATCTT. Its translation: CASRRILAGGGDTQYL. The chain recombines TRBV12-3 or TRBV12-4 with TRBJ2-3, with TRBD2 matching over 12 bases. Trimming removed 6 bases from V and 5 bases from J; junction bases left unmatched: 9. This CDR3 has 16 residues.

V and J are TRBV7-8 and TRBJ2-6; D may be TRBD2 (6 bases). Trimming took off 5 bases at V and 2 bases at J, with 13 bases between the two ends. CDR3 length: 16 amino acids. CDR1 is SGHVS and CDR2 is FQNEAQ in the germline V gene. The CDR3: CASSRGTQTGANVLTF. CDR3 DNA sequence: TGTGCCAGCAGCCGGGGGACGCAGACTGGGGCCAACGTCCTGACTTTC.

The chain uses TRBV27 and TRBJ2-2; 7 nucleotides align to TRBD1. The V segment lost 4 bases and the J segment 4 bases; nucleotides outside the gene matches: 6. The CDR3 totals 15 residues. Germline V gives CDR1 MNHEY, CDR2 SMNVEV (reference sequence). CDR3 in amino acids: CASSWQGDSTGELFF. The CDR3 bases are TGTGCCAGCAGTTGGCAGGGGGATAGCACCGGGGAGCTGTTTTTT.

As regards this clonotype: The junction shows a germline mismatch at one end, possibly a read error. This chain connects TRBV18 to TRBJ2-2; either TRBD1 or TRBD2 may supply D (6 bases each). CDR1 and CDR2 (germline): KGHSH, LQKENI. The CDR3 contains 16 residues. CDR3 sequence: CASSLGTPPNTGGLFF. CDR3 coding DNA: TGTGCCAGCTCTCTAGGGACACCACCGAACACCGGGGGGCTGTTTTTT. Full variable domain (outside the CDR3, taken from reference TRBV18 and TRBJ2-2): NAGVMQNPRHLVRRRGQEARLRCSPMKGHSHVYWYRQLPEEGLKFMVYLQKENIIDESGMPKERFSAEFPKEGPSILRIQQVVRGDSAAYFCASSLGTPPNTGGLFFGEGSRLTVL.

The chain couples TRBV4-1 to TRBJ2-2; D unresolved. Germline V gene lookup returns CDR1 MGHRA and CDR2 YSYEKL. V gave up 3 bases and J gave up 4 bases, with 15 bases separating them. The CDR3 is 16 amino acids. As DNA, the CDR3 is TGCGCCAGCAGCCACGCACGAGCCCCGGGCACCGGGGAGCTGTTTTTT. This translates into CASSHARAPGTGELFF.

CDR3 sequence (DNA): TGTGCCACCAGTGACAGCGGACAGGAGTTCTATGGCTACACCTTC. Encoded protein: CATSDSGQEFYGYTF. The gene calls are TRBV24-1 and TRBJ1-2; 7 bases are shared with TRBD1. CDR1 is KGHDR, CDR2 SFDVKD, per germline. Trimming cost V 4 bases and J 4 bases; bases outside gene matches: 8. The length of the CDR3 is 15 residues.

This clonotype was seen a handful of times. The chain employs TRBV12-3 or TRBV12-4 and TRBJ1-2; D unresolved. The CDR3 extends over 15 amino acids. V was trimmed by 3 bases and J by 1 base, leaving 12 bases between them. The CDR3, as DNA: TGTGCCAGCAGTTTTGACCAAACCATTAACTATGGCTACACCTTC. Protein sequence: CASSFDQTINYGYTF.

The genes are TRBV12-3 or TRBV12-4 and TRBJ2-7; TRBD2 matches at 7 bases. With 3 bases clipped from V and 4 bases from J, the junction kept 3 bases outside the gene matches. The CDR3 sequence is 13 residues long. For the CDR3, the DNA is TGTGCCAGCAGTTTGGGGGGGGGATACGAGCAGTACTTC. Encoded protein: CASSLGGGYEQYF.

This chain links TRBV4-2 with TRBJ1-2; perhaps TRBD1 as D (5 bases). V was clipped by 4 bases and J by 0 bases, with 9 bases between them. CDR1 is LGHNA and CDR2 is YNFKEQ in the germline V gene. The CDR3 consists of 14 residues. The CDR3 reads CASSPRGTNYGYTF. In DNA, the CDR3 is TGTGCCAGCAGCCCGCGGGGGACTAACTATGGCTACACCTTC.

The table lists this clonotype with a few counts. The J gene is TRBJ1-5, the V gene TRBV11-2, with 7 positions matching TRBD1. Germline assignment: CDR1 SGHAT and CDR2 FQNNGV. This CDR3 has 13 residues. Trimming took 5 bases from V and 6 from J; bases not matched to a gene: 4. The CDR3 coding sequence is TGTGCCAGCAGCAGCGACAGGGCTCAGCCCCAGCATTTT. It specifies CASSSDRAQPQHF.

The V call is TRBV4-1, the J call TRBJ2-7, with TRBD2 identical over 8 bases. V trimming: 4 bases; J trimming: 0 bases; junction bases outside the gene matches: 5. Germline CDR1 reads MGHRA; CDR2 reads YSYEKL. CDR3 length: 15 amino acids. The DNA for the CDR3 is TGCGCCAGCAGCCGAGGACTAGCCGACTCCTACGAGCAGTACTTC. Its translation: CASSRGLADSYEQYF.

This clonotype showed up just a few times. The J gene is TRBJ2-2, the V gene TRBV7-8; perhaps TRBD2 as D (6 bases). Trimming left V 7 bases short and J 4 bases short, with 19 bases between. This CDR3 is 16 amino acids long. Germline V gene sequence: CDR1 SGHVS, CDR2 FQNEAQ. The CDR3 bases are TGTGCCAGCACCCGCACGGAGGGGCGCAGCACCGGGGAGCTGTTTTTT. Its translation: CASTRTEGRSTGELFF.

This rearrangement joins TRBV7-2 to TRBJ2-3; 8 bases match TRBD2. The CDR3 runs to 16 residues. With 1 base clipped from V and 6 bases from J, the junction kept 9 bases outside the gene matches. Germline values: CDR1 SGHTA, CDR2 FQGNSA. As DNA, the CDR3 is TGTGCCAGCAGCTTAGTGGGGCGGGGGGTAGCGGATACGCAGTATTTT. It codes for CASSLVGRGVADTQYF.

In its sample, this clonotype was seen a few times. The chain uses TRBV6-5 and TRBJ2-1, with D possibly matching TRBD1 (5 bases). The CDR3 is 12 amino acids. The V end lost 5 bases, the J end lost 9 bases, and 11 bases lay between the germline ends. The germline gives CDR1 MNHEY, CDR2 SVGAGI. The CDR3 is CASSTLGVEQFF. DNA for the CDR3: TGTGCCAGCAGTACCCTAGGGGTTGAGCAGTTCTTC.

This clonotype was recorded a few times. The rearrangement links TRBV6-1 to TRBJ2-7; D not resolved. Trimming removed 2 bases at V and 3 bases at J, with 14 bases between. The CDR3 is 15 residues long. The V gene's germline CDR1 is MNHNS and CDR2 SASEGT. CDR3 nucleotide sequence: TGTGCCAGCAGTGAAACGTTGATCGGAGACTACGAGCAGTACTTC. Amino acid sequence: CASSETLIGDYEQYF.